The 11 T cell receptor beta chains below were found in one sample sequenced in a study of blood T cell repertoires in COVID-19. Assay used: immunoSEQ multiplex PCR; TCRdb lists only in-frame clones, some missing. The sample holds a few hundred thousand clones; approximately 91% are singletons and the top ten take around a tenth. The sequenced sample was PBMCs or T cells enriched from blood (not recorded which). The receptors come from a woman between 40 and 50 years old who had recovered from COVID-19.

The chain is built from TRBV2 and TRBJ1-5; TRBD1 agrees at 7 bases. CDR3 length equals 15 residues. Germline-derived CDR1 and CDR2 are SNHLY and FYNNEI. J gave up 3 bases and V 6 bases, and 8 bases lay outside the gene matches. CDR3 loop: CASRSRTGHNQPQHF. The CDR3 DNA sequence: TGTGCCAGCAGATCTCGGACAGGCCACAATCAGCCCCAGCATTTT.

The chain combines TRBV24-1 with TRBJ1-2; possible D gene TRBD1, 5 bases. The ends were cut back, 4 bases at V and 4 bases at J, with 12 bases in the middle. In germline, CDR1 is KGHDR, CDR2 SFDVKD. CDR3 length: 14 amino acids. The CDR3, as DNA: TGTGCCACCAGTGACGTATCCGGGGGCTATGGCTACACCTTC. Protein product: CATSDVSGGYGYTF.

The V gene is TRBV11-3, the J gene TRBJ2-1, with D maybe TRBD2 (6 bases). This CDR3 has 14 amino acids. Germline V CDR1 and CDR2: SGHNT, YENEEA. V was pared by 8 bases and J by 6 bases, with 17 bases between. CDR3 DNA sequence: TGTGCCAGCGGCCGGGGTTGGAGGGGCAATGAGCAGTTCTTC. Amino acid sequence: CASGRGWRGNEQFF.

The V gene is TRBV19, the J gene TRBJ1-1; D may be TRBD1 (6 bases). The CDR3 loop spans 13 amino acids. Looked up from germline, CDR1 is LNHDA and CDR2 is SQIVND (reference sequence). The ends were cut back, 7 bases at V and 6 bases at J, with 15 bases in the middle. The CDR3 reads CASKIQGGSEAFF. The CDR3 region has the DNA TGTGCCAGTAAGATACAGGGAGGGTCTGAAGCTTTCTTT.

The chain couples TRBV11-3 to TRBJ1-5, with D possibly being TRBD1 (6 bases). Trimming pared 5 bases from V and 0 bases from J, leaving 14 bases between. Germline V gives CDR1 SGHNT, CDR2 YENEEA. The CDR3 contains 16 residues. This chain's CDR3 is CASSGQGKHSNQPQHF. The DNA for the CDR3 is TGTGCCAGCAGCGGGCAGGGGAAGCATAGCAATCAGCCCCAGCATTTT. The full variable domain, completed using reference TRBV11-3 and TRBJ1-5, is EAGVVQSPRYKIIEKKQPVAFWCNPISGHNTLYWYLQNLGQGPELLIRYENEEAVDDSQLPKDRFSAERLKGVDSTLKIQPAELGDSAVYLCASSGQGKHSNQPQHFGDGTRLSIL.

The V call is TRBV27, the J call TRBJ2-1; 9 bases map to TRBD1. The CDR3 spans 17 residues. Germline V gene lookup returns CDR1 MNHEY and CDR2 SMNVEV (reference sequence). Trimming at V came to 4 bases and at J to 2 bases, leaving 9 bases not matched to a gene. CDR3: CASSSTADRGTYNEQFF. CDR3 DNA: TGTGCCAGCAGTTCAACCGCGGACAGGGGCACCTACAATGAGCAGTTCTTC.

The V call is TRBV24-1, the J call TRBJ1-4, with 12 nucleotides matching TRBD1. CDR3 length equals 20 residues. CDR1 is KGHDR and CDR2 is SFDVKD in the germline V gene. Germline trimming cut 4 bases from V and 0 bases from J; bases unmatched to any gene: 11. CDR3 region: CATSELPGTGGPATNEKLFF. CDR3 DNA: TGTGCCACCAGTGAGCTGCCAGGGACAGGGGGCCCTGCAACTAATGAAAAACTGTTTTTT.

This chain connects TRBV7-9 to TRBJ1-1, with D perhaps matching TRBD1 (6 bases). The CDR3 has 17 amino acids. Deletions cut 0 bases from V and 2 bases from J, with 16 bases between. Germline CDR1 and CDR2: SEHNR and FQNEAQ (reference sequence). The CDR3 region has the DNA TGTGCCAGCAGCTTAGCGAGGGCAGGGGATCGAAACACTGAAGCTTTCTTT. It is translated as CASSLARAGDRNTEAFF.

In its sample, this clone was seen a few times. The chain joins TRBV9 to TRBJ1-4; D perhaps matches TRBD1 (6 bases). CDR1 and CDR2 from the germline V gene are SGDLS and YYNGEE. The CDR3 spans 16 residues. Between the trimmed V and J ends, which lost 4 bases and 6 bases, there was a span of 19 bases. CDR3 bases: TGTGCCAGCAGCCTCACCGGGGGGCCATTATATGAAAAACTGTTTTTT. Translation: CASSLTGGPLYEKLFF.

This rearrangement joins TRBV7-2 to TRBJ2-3, with TRBD2 matching over 10 bases. After removal of 1 base from V and 5 bases from J, the junction contained 3 bases not matched to a gene. The CDR3 totals 15 residues. From germline, CDR1 is SGHTA and CDR2 FQGNSA. The CDR3 sequence is CASSLGRLAGDTQYF. The CDR3 DNA reads TGTGCCAGCAGCTTAGGGCGACTAGCGGGAGATACGCAGTATTTT.

This chain connects TRBV18 to TRBJ2-1; D might be TRBD2 (6 bases). The CDR3 totals 14 residues. Trimming took 5 bases from V and 2 from J, leaving 10 bases between them. Per the germline V gene, CDR1 is KGHSH and CDR2 is LQKENI. CDR3 in amino acids: CASSSRTTYNEQFF. For the CDR3, the DNA is TGTGCCAGCTCATCGAGGACTACCTACAATGAGCAGTTCTTC.